The 27 T cell receptor beta chains below were found in one sample sequenced in a study of blood T cell repertoires in COVID-19. This table comes from immunoSEQ multiplex PCR, and its TCRdb copy is limited to in-frame clones, with some not included. The table includes fewer than 60,000 clones, roughly 88% detected once. The sample taken for sequencing was peripheral blood. These receptors all stem from a woman of 80 years or more with acute or convalescent COVID-19.

This sequence joins TRBV7-3 and TRBJ2-1, with 15 nucleotides matching TRBD2. The CDR3 loop spans 16 amino acids. V lost 4 bases, J lost 8 bases, and 6 bases stayed unmatched. Germline assignment: CDR1 SGHTA and CDR2 FQGTGA. In DNA form, the CDR3 reads TGTGCCAGCAGCTCGCGGACTAGCGGGGGGGAAGATGAGCAGTTCTTC. This sequence encodes CASSSRTSGGEDEQFF.

V is TRBV28 and J is TRBJ1-5; a possible D gene is TRBD1 (6 bases). The CDR3 loop spans 14 amino acids. V shed 3 bases and J shed 4 bases, with 10 bases lying between them. Germline CDR1 is MDHEN and CDR2 is SYDVKM. CDR3 residues: CASSFRTENQPQHF. Written as DNA, the CDR3 is TGTGCCAGCAGTTTTAGGACAGAGAATCAGCCCCAGCATTTT. The whole variable domain, remainder taken from reference TRBV28 and TRBJ1-5, is DVKVTQSSRYLVKRTGEKVFLECVQDMDHENMFWYRQDPGLGLRLIYFSYDVKMKEKGDIPEGYSVSREKKERFSLILESASTNQTSMYLCASSFRTENQPQHFGDGTRLSIL.

The V and J genes are TRBV29-1 and TRBJ1-4; D is perhaps TRBD1 (5 bases). V gave up 5 bases and J gave up 3 bases, with 13 bases separating them. The CDR3 runs 14 residues. Looked up from germline, CDR1 is SQVTM and CDR2 is ANQGSEA. The CDR3 reads CSVPQGVSNEKLFF. The CDR3 DNA follows: TGCAGCGTTCCCCAGGGCGTCTCTAATGAAAAACTGTTTTTT.

The gene calls are TRBV24-1 and TRBJ2-3; the D gene is possibly TRBD2 (6 bases). V lost 4 bases, J lost 4 bases, and 11 bases lay in between. Germline CDR1 KGHDR, CDR2 SFDVKD. This CDR3 has 14 residues. The CDR3 sequence is CATSETGEADTQYF. The DNA of the CDR3 is TGTGCCACCAGTGAGACGGGAGAGGCAGATACGCAGTATTTT.

V gene TRBV7-9 combines with J gene TRBJ1-3; 7 bases are a match to TRBD1. Germline V gene sequence: CDR1 SEHNR, CDR2 FQNEAQ (reference sequence). There are 15 residues in the CDR3. Unmatched junction bases numbered 8, after V lost 2 bases and J lost 7 bases. CDR3 DNA: TGTGCCAGCAGCTTAACGGGTTTGACAGGGAACACCATATATTTT. It is translated as CASSLTGLTGNTIYF.

The chain joins TRBV3-1 (or the pseudogene TRBV3-2) to TRBJ2-1, with D uncertain. The V end lost 5 bases, the J end lost 7 bases, and 9 bases lay between the germline ends. The CDR3 totals 12 residues. Germline V CDR1 and CDR2: LGHDT, YNNKEL (reference sequence). CDR3 residues: CASSRLENEQFF. The CDR3 DNA sequence: TGTGCCAGCAGCAGACTCGAAAATGAGCAGTTCTTC.

V gene TRBV7-8 combines with J gene TRBJ1-5; D possibly corresponds to TRBD1 (5 bases). The V end lost 3 bases, the J end lost 4 bases, and 25 bases lay between the germline ends. This CDR3 is 19 amino acids long. Germline lookup yields CDR1 SGHVS and CDR2 FQNEAQ. The CDR3 sequence: CASSFSGGAPQTLNQPQHF. The DNA for the CDR3 is TGTGCCAGCAGCTTCTCGGGCGGGGCCCCTCAAACCCTGAATCAGCCCCAGCATTTT.

The rearrangement links TRBV25-1 to TRBJ2-2, with 9 bases matching TRBD1. Germline loops: CDR1 MGHDK, CDR2 SYGVNS. The V and J ends lost 2 bases and 1 base, in that order; junction bases with no gene match: 2. The CDR3 consists of 16 residues. The CDR3: CASSEPGQGNTGELFF. Here the CDR3 DNA reads TGTGCCAGCAGTGAACCGGGACAGGGGAACACCGGGGAGCTGTTTTTT.

The gene calls are TRBV7-9 and TRBJ2-1; TRBD2 matches at 9 bases. With V trimmed by 5 bases and J by 4 bases, 6 bases remained unmatched. Germline CDR1 SEHNR, CDR2 FQNEAQ (reference sequence). The CDR3 spans 15 residues. The CDR3 sequence is CASSPIAGDYNEQFF. In DNA, the CDR3 is TGTGCCAGCAGCCCGATAGCGGGGGATTACAATGAGCAGTTCTTC.

The chain carries TRBV19 and TRBJ2-4, with D possibly TRBD2 on 5 matching bases. The CDR3 spans 12 residues. Per germline, CDR1 LNHDA and CDR2 SQIVND (reference sequence). Trimming left V 1 base short and J 7 bases short, with 5 bases between. The CDR3 nucleotides read TGTGCCAGTAGTATAGGAGGGAACATTCAGTACTTC. Protein: CASSIGGNIQYF.

This chain connects TRBV12-5 to TRBJ2-3; a weak D match, TRBD2 (6 bases). The CDR3 consists of 15 residues. Trimming shortened V by 6 bases and J by 4 bases, and 17 bases separated the two germline ends. CDR1 is LGHNT, CDR2 FRNRAP, per germline. CDR3 in DNA: TGTGCTAGTGGGAACGGACTACGCAACGCAGATACGCAGTATTTT. Its protein is CASGNGLRNADTQYF. Drawing the rest from reference TRBV12-5 and TRBJ2-3, the complete variable domain is DARVTQTPRHKVTEMGQEVTMRCQPILGHNTVFWYRQTMMQGLELLAYFRNRAPLDDSGMPKDRFSAEMPDATLATLKIQPSEPRDSAVYFCASGNGLRNADTQYFGPGTRLTVL.

V is TRBV2 and J is TRBJ2-1; 7 bases line up with TRBD2. V gave up 7 bases and J gave up 7 bases; unmatched junction bases: 10. The V gene's germline CDR1 is SNHLY and CDR2 FYNNEI. The CDR3 spans 14 residues. The CDR3 region has the DNA TGTGCCAGCAATCGAGGCGGGAGAAGAAATGAGCAGTTCTTC. Translating gives CASNRGGRRNEQFF.

This chain uses TRBV5-1 with TRBJ2-4; the D is unclear. Per germline, CDR1 SGHRS and CDR2 YFSETQ. The CDR3 is 14 residues long. The V end lost 4 bases, the J end lost 0 bases, and 8 bases lay between the germline ends. This CDR3 reads CASSVNGAKNIQYF. In DNA form, the CDR3 reads TGCGCCAGCAGCGTGAACGGAGCCAAAAACATTCAGTACTTC.

V is TRBV19 and J is TRBJ1-2, with unresolved D. CDR3 size: 14 residues. Germline CDR1 LNHDA, CDR2 SQIVND (reference sequence). Between the trimmed V and J ends, which lost 6 bases and 8 bases, there was a span of 19 bases. The CDR3 spells CASRPGGQRQGYTF. As DNA, the CDR3 is TGTGCCAGTAGGCCAGGAGGTCAGCGTCAAGGCTACACCTTC.

The V gene is TRBV7-3, the J gene TRBJ2-3; 10 bases fit TRBD2. The trim removed 6 bases at V and 2 bases at J, leaving 5 bases unmatched. The CDR3 totals 15 residues. Germline V gene sequence: CDR1 SGHTA, CDR2 FQGTGA. The CDR3 nucleotides are TGTGCCAGCAGTCTGAGCGGGAGGGCCACAGATACGCAGTATTTT. This translates into CASSLSGRATDTQYF. The whole variable domain, remainder taken from reference TRBV7-3 and TRBJ2-3, is GAGVSQTPSNKVTEKGKYVELRCDPISGHTALYWYRQSLGQGPEFLIYFQGTGAADDSGLPNDRFFAVRPEGSVSTLKIQRTERGDSAVYLCASSLSGRATDTQYFGPGTRLTVL.

CDR3 nucleotide sequence: TGTGCCAGCAGTCAGGGACAGGGAAAAGAGACCCAGTACTTC. This codes for CASSQGQGKETQYF. The chain has TRBV9 and TRBJ2-5, with 9 bases identical to TRBD1. CDR1 SGDLS and CDR2 YYNGEE come from the germline V gene. CDR3 length: 14 residues. Trimming took 5 bases from V and 3 from J; bases not matched to a gene: 5.

The rearrangement joins TRBV9 to TRBJ2-3, with D tentatively TRBD1 (6 bases). CDR1 SGDLS and CDR2 YYNGEE come from the germline V gene. The CDR3 spans 15 residues. V lost 0 bases and J lost 2, with 10 bases in between. This chain's CDR3 is CASSVVQGFTDTQYF. As DNA, the CDR3 is TGTGCCAGCAGCGTAGTACAGGGCTTCACAGATACGCAGTATTTT.

V is TRBV7-9 and J is TRBJ2-5; the match to TRBD1 covers 12 bases. The CDR3 covers 15 residues. In germline, CDR1 is SEHNR, CDR2 FQNEAQ (reference sequence). With 4 bases clipped from V and 5 bases from J, the junction kept 5 bases outside the gene matches. CDR3 nucleotide sequence: TGTGCCAGCAGCTCCGGGACAGGGGGCCGGGAGACCCAGTACTTC. This codes for CASSSGTGGRETQYF. Combining the CDR3 with reference TRBV7-9 and TRBJ2-5 gives the whole variable domain DTGVSQNPRHKITKRGQNVTFRCDPISEHNRLYWYRQTLGQGPEFLTYFQNEAQLEKSRLLSDRFSAERPKGSFSTLEIQRTEQGDSAMYLCASSSGTGGRETQYFGPGTRLLVL.

This clone was picked up one time. The chain joins TRBV3-1 (or the pseudogene TRBV3-2) to TRBJ1-2, with a tentative D call TRBD1 (6 bases). The CDR3 runs 15 residues. Germline lookup yields CDR1 LGHDT and CDR2 YNNKEL (reference sequence). V was shortened by 0 bases and J by 3 bases, with 11 bases between the two germline ends. The CDR3 is CASSQDTGRHYGYTF. The CDR3 coding sequence is TGTGCCAGCAGCCAAGATACAGGGCGCCACTATGGCTACACCTTC.

The chain recombines TRBV6-5 with TRBJ2-1; TRBD1 matches 7 bases. Germline assignment: CDR1 MNHEY and CDR2 SVGAGI. There are 14 residues in the CDR3. V trimming: 6 bases; J trimming: 3 bases; junction bases outside the gene matches: 5. In DNA, the CDR3 is TGTGCCAGCAGCCAAACAGGGGTCTACAATGAGCAGTTCTTC. This gives the protein CASSQTGVYNEQFF.

The CDR3 DNA is TGTGCCAGCAGCCGAGGTGGCTACACCTTC. This translates into CASSRGGYTF. The V and J genes are TRBV5-8 and TRBJ1-2; D remains ambiguous. CDR3 length: 10 residues. Germline CDR1 SGHTS, CDR2 YDEGEE. Between the trimmed V and J ends, which lost 4 bases and 7 bases, there was a span of 5 bases.

This clone was detected only a few times. V and J are TRBV30 and TRBJ1-2; tentatively, D is TRBD1 (6 bases). Trimming removed 0 bases at V and 8 bases at J, with 10 bases between. The V gene's germline CDR1 is GTSNPN and CDR2 SVGIG (reference sequence). This CDR3 contains 12 residues. CDR3 sequence (DNA): TGTGCCTGGAGTGTGGGGGCGCGGGGCTACACCTTC. Encoded protein: CAWSVGARGYTF.

This clone was detected only a few times. The rearrangement links TRBV2 to TRBJ2-5; 9 nucleotides agree with TRBD1. The V and J ends lost 5 bases and 5 bases, in that order; junction bases with no gene match: 12. Germline V gives CDR1 SNHLY, CDR2 FYNNEI. The CDR3 runs to 16 residues. The CDR3 sequence: CASSPLPGTGIETQYF. CDR3 DNA sequence: TGTGCCAGCAGTCCTCTTCCCGGGACAGGGATCGAGACCCAGTACTTC.

The chain joins TRBV30 to TRBJ2-2; TRBD1 matches at 7 bases. J was trimmed by 0 bases and V by 8 bases; bases with no gene match: 6. Germline V gene data show CDR1 as GTSNPN and CDR2 as SVGIG (reference sequence). The CDR3 loop spans 14 amino acids. This CDR3 reads CAGGTDANTGELFF. The CDR3 coding sequence is TGTGCCGGTGGGACAGACGCGAACACCGGGGAGCTGTTTTTT.

This chain joins TRBV29-1 and TRBJ2-3; possible D gene TRBD1, 5 bases. Trimming stripped 2 bases from V and 2 bases from J, with 8 bases between. Germline-derived CDR1 and CDR2 are SQVTM and ANQGSEA. The CDR3 length is 13 residues. This CDR3 is CSVEQGNTDTQYF. The CDR3 DNA reads TGCAGCGTTGAACAGGGAAACACAGATACGCAGTATTTT.

This sequence joins TRBV10-2 and TRBJ1-4, with 9 bases identical to TRBD1. Germline lookup yields CDR1 WSHSY and CDR2 SAAADI. With V trimmed by 6 bases and J by 7 bases, 0 bases remained unmatched. This CDR3 has 12 amino acids. The CDR3 DNA is TGCGCCAGCAGGACAGGGGGTGAAAAACTGTTTTTT. Protein sequence: CASRTGGEKLFF.

V and J are TRBV3-1 (or the pseudogene TRBV3-2) and TRBJ1-1; 8 bases map to TRBD1. V gave up 2 bases and J gave up 1 base; unmatched junction bases: 6. Germline CDR1 is LGHDT and CDR2 is YNNKEL (reference sequence). The CDR3 extends over 16 amino acids. CDR3 sequence: CASSQPPGTGNTEAFF. In nucleotides, the CDR3 is TGTGCCAGCAGCCAACCGCCCGGGACAGGGAACACTGAAGCTTTCTTT.